This T cell receptor (beta chain) was profiled in a study of identical twins. Regarding the study as a whole: While abundant cord blood beta clonotypes carried fewer insertions, memory repertoires showed no such pattern.

TCRdb reanalysed the 5' RACE reads using MiXCR and keeps one entry per CDR3 protein. Among more than 1.5 million distinct CDR3 sequences listed, 25% to 35% were seen once. To note about this clonotype: Its antigen is not identified.

This receptor was taken from a newborn girl in good health. The source material was cord blood.

This CDR3 reads CSALSGTQTDTQYF. The CDR3 DNA reads TGCAGTGCTCTCAGCGGGACTCAGACAGATACGCAGTATTTT. V and J are TRBV20-1 and TRBJ2-3, with 7 bases aligning to TRBD2. J lost 3 bases, V lost 5 bases, and 8 bases had no gene match. The CDR3 loop spans 14 amino acids. Germline CDR1 reads DFQATT; CDR2 reads SNEGSKA (reference sequence).